This T cell receptor (beta chain) was sequenced during a study of T-cell reconstitution after alpha-beta-depleted transplantation in children. Trimming stripped 5 bases from V and 1 base from J, with 11 bases between. This CDR3 contains 14 residues. The germline gives CDR1 MDHEN, CDR2 SYDVKM. About this clonotype itself: Its target is unknown.

A library of TCRbeta sequences, prepared with unique molecular identifiers, was generated. TCRdb reanalysed the PCR reads using MiXCR and keeps one entry per CDR3 protein. Here the sample spans 98,000 or so distinct CDR3 sequences, roughly a quarter being singletons. Study-wide findings and caveats: Reportedly, roughly two months post-transplant, alpha-beta T cells arose from several hundred expanded graft clones. Surviving recipient T cells and thymic progenitors produced the high day-60 TCRbeta diversity seen in some patients.

The clonotype originates from a boy aged 2 to 10 with acute lymphoblastic leukemia, due to receive a stem cell transplant. V gene TRBV28 combines with J gene TRBJ2-5; the D gene is possibly TRBD2 (5 bases). This specimen was PBMCs, taken before TCRalphabeta/CD19-depleted stem cell transplant. The CDR3: CASSRADPQETQYF. CDR3 coding DNA: TGTGCCAGCAGTAGAGCGGATCCCCAAGAGACCCAGTACTTC.